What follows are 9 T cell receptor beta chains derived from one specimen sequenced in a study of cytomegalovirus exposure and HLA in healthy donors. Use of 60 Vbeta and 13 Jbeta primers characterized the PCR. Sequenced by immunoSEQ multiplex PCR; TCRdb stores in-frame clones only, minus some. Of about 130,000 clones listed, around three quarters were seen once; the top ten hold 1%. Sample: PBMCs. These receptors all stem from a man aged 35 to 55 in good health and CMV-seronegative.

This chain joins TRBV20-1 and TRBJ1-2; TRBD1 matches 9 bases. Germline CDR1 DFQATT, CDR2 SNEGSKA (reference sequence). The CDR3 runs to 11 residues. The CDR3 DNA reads TGCAGCCAAACAGGGGGCGATGGCTACACCTTC. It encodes CSQTGGDGYTF.

The CDR3 region has the DNA TGTGCCAGCAGCTTAGTGGGACAGGGACTATGTGGGGCTTTCTTT. Residues: CASSLVGQGLCGAFF. The chain recombines TRBV11-3 with TRBJ1-1; the match to TRBD1 covers 9 bases. The V and J ends lost 1 base and 11 bases, in that order; junction bases with no gene match: 11. This CDR3 is built from 15 residues. The germline V gene has CDR1 SGHNT and CDR2 YENEEA.

Here the CDR3 DNA reads TGTGCCAGCAGCTTGAACACGGGCACTGAAGCTTTCTTT. Protein sequence: CASSLNTGTEAFF. The rearrangement uses TRBV5-4 and TRBJ1-1; D is unclear. This CDR3 region has 13 residues. The germline V gene has CDR1 SGHNT and CDR2 YYREEE (reference sequence). The V gene lost 1 base and the J gene lost 4 bases, with 8 bases spanning the gap.

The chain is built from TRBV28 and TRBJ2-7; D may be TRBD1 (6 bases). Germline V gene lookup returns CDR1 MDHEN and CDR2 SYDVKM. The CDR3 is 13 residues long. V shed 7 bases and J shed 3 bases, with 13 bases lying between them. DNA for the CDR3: TGTGCCAGCAAACGGGACACCAACTACGAGCAGTACTTC. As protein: CASKRDTNYEQYF.

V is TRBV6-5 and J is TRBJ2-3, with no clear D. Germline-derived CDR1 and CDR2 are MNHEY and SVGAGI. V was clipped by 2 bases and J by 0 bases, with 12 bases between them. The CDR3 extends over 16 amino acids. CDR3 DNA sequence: TGTGCCAGCAGTTACGGGCTAACCTCTAGCACAGATACGCAGTATTTT. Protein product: CASSYGLTSSTDTQYF.

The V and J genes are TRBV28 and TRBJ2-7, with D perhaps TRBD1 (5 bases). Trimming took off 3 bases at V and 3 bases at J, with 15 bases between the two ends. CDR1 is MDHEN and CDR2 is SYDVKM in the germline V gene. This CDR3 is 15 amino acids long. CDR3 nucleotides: TGTGCCAGCAGTTTCATTGTCGGCAGGGACTACGAGCAGTACTTC. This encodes CASSFIVGRDYEQYF.

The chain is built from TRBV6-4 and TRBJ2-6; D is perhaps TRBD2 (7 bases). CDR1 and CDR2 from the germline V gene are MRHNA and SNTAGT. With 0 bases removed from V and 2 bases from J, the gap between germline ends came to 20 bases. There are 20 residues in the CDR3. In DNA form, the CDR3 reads TGTGCCAGCAGTGACTCGATACTAGAACAGGGAGGGCCTGGGGCCAACGTCCTGACTTTC. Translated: CASSDSILEQGGPGANVLTF.

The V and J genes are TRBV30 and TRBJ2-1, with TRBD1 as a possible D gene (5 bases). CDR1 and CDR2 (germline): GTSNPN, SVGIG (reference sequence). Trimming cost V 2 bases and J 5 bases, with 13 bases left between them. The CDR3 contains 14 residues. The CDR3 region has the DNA TGTGCCTGGAGTTCAGGGTTTAGGGACAATGAGCAGTTCTTC. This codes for CAWSSGFRDNEQFF.

The CDR3 reads CATEAGQGAYEQYF. CDR3 bases: TGTGCCACCGAGGCGGGGCAGGGAGCCTACGAGCAGTACTTC. The chain has TRBV10-3 and TRBJ2-7; TRBD2 is a possible D gene (6 bases). Germline V gives CDR1 ENHRY, CDR2 SYGVKD. V lost 10 bases, J lost 2 bases, and 18 bases lay in between. CDR3 length: 14 residues.